Sequencing of this T cell receptor beta chain was carried out in a study of post-analysis software for immune sequencing data. As for the study in general: Recorded disease courses covered relapsing-remitting, secondary progressive and progressive-relapsing multiple sclerosis. Some patients had no subtype annotation. Study outcomes and limitations: Multiple sclerosis patients showed significantly lower normalized Chao1 diversity than controls did.

With regard to this clonotype: Its antigen is not identified. Germline and junction disagree at one end, which may indicate a read error.

Tagging with unique molecular identifiers was a feature of the TCR beta cDNA libraries. There were about 1 to 10 million T cells, and roughly 0.5 million cDNA molecules came from them. TCRdb called the PCR reads again in MiXCR, with one record for every CDR3 protein. The sample includes approximately 460,000 distinct CDR3 sequences, under 55% of them seen just once. The TCR originated in a girl between 5 and 17 years old with multiple sclerosis. The sequenced sample was blood.

In DNA form, the CDR3 reads TGCGCCAGCAGCTTACTAACAGGGAACAGTGAAGCTTTCTTT. Translating it yields CASSLLTGNSEAFF. The chain joins TRBV5-1 to TRBJ1-1; TRBD1 might be the D (6 bases). The CDR3 runs 14 residues. Looked up from germline, CDR1 is SGHRS and CDR2 is YFSETQ.